These 7 T cell receptor beta chains originate from one sample sequenced in a study of blood T cells in healthy people across ages (dated by TCRdb to the mid-2010s). The receptor library was made with 5' RACE. Sequenced on an Illumina HiSeq 2500. The second PCR ran for about 6 to 12 cycles and used a J-beta primer mix along with a sample-barcoded 5' primer. TCRdb reran the public reads through fastp at Q25 and MiXCR, keeping productive beta chains. Rows with a matching CDR3 protein are joined into one entry that keeps the most common DNA and genes. The sample table shows 1.5 million to 1.9 million distinct CDR3 sequences, and less than 45% are seen once. Of the sample, about 4% falls within the top ten clones. The sequenced material came from blood. Source of these receptors: a woman aged 18-35 years in good health.

This clonotype was detected only a few times. J is TRBJ1-1 and V is TRBV9, with D hard to call. CDR1 is SGDLS, CDR2 YYNGEE, per germline. The CDR3 covers 14 residues. Trimming took 0 bases from V and 5 from J, leaving 11 bases between them. The CDR3, as DNA: TGTGCCAGCAGCGTAGGCCCGACGGGGACTGAAGCTTTCTTT. Encoded protein: CASSVGPTGTEAFF.

This clonotype was detected only a few times. This chain uses TRBV5-1 with TRBJ1-2; the D gene is possibly TRBD1 (5 bases). The CDR3 runs 15 residues. Trimming pared 4 bases from V and 1 base from J, leaving 14 bases between. The germline gives CDR1 SGHRS, CDR2 YFSETQ. In DNA form, the CDR3 reads TGCGCCAGCAGCGCGCAGGGCAGGCGTAACTATGGCTACACCTTC. Translating it yields CASSAQGRRNYGYTF.

This clonotype has a handful of counts. V and J are TRBV9 and TRBJ2-1; D gene ambiguous. The CDR3 extends over 14 amino acids. The germline V gene has CDR1 SGDLS and CDR2 YYNGEE. Trimming shortened V by 0 bases and J by 5 bases, and 9 bases separated the two germline ends. CDR3 nucleotide sequence: TGTGCCAGCAGCGTAGAGAATTTCCACAATGAGCAGTTCTTC. Protein product: CASSVENFHNEQFF.

V and J are TRBV7-9 and TRBJ1-4; TRBD1 matches 7 bases. The CDR3 has 13 amino acids. V dropped 5 bases and J dropped 11; count of bases not matched to a gene: 8. Per the germline V gene, CDR1 is SEHNR and CDR2 is FQNEAQ (reference sequence). As DNA, the CDR3 is TGTGCCAGCAGCACAGGGGATCGGAATAAACTGTTTTTT. It translates to CASSTGDRNKLFF.

This rearrangement joins TRBV4-1 to TRBJ1-4; no definite D call. Germline V lookup: CDR1 MGHRA, CDR2 YSYEKL. This CDR3 has 15 residues. V shed 1 base and J shed 7 bases, with 13 bases lying between them. The CDR3 loop reads CASSQVIGVGEKLFF. CDR3 nucleotide sequence: TGCGCCAGCAGCCAAGTTATTGGGGTGGGTGAAAAACTGTTTTTT.

The sample holds one count of this clonotype. Germline is not matched at one junction end, which may reflect a read error. The chain couples TRBV3-1 to TRBJ2-5; TRBD2 is a possible D gene (5 bases). Germline V gene lookup returns CDR1 LGHDT and CDR2 YNNKEL (reference sequence). The CDR3 length is 10 residues. The CDR3 loop reads CAGSKLVQYF. The CDR3 coding sequence is TGTGCCGGCAGCAAACTAGTACAGTACTTC.

The chain links TRBV7-2 to TRBJ2-7; 7 bases line up with TRBD2. The CDR3 spans 15 residues. V was pared by 6 bases and J by 0 bases, with 8 bases of the junction left unmatched. Per germline, CDR1 SGHTA and CDR2 FQGNSA. CDR3: CASRLSGTASYEQYF. In DNA form, the CDR3 reads TGTGCCAGCAGACTAAGCGGGACTGCCTCCTACGAGCAGTACTTC.